The 17 T cell receptor beta chains listed next were all sequenced from one sample in a study of breast tumors, draining lymph nodes, adjacent tissues. The lymph nodes were axillary draining lymph nodes from breast cancer patients. MiXCR, applied by TCRdb to the multiplex PCR reads, yields one record per CDR3 protein. The sample consists of 150,000 to 200,000 distinct CDR3 sequences, roughly a third of them appearing once. Sequencing was carried out using axillary lymph node tissue. The receptors originated from a female donor with breast cancer. Some clones in this sample may be carry-over from other donors' samples.

This clonotype was found a few times. Being one base from a much bigger clone, this may be a read error. DNA for the CDR3: TGCAGTGCTAGAGATATTTGGGGGCCCGCCTACAATGAGCAGTTCTTC. Residues: CSARDIWGPAYNEQFF. This chain connects TRBV20-1 to TRBJ2-1; tentative D call: TRBD1 (6 bases). V lost 0 bases to trimming and J lost 2 bases, with 14 bases between them. The length of the CDR3 is 16 residues. Germline lookup yields CDR1 DFQATT and CDR2 SNEGSKA (reference sequence).

A word on this clonotype: Since a much larger clone is just one base distant, this may be a read error. The rearrangement uses TRBV6-5 and TRBJ2-1; D gene unclear. Germline V gene lookup returns CDR1 MNHEY and CDR2 SVGAGI. V lost 8 bases, J lost 0 bases, and 11 bases lay in between. This CDR3 region has 14 residues. In DNA form, the CDR3 reads TGTGCCAGCGGATCGGCAGACTCCTACAATGAGCAGTTCTTC. Protein sequence: CASGSADSYNEQFF.

The gene calls are TRBV7-9 and TRBJ2-1; TRBD2 matches at 12 bases. Germline CDR1 reads SEHNR; CDR2 reads FQNEAQ (reference sequence). With V trimmed by 5 bases and J by 4 bases, 12 bases remained unmatched. CDR3 size: 18 residues. The CDR3 spells CASSPNFGLAGLYNEQFF. CDR3 nucleotide sequence: TGTGCCAGCAGCCCTAATTTCGGACTAGCGGGACTGTACAATGAGCAGTTCTTC.

This clonotype occurred many times. The chain joins TRBV29-1 to TRBJ1-3, with a tentative D call TRBD1 (5 bases). This CDR3 comprises 12 residues. Trimming removed 4 bases at V and 2 bases at J, with 6 bases between. The germline gives CDR1 SQVTM, CDR2 ANQGSEA. CDR3 loop: CSVGQPGNTIYF. The DNA for the CDR3 is TGCAGCGTTGGACAGCCTGGAAACACCATATATTTT.

This clonotype came up once. A read error is possible here, since a much larger clone lies one base away. The rearrangement uses TRBV7-9 and TRBJ2-1, with 12 positions matching TRBD2. Germline V gene sequence: CDR1 SEHNR, CDR2 FQNEAQ (reference sequence). The CDR3 runs 17 residues. The V gene end was trimmed by 5 bases and the J gene end by 7 bases; junction bases not matched to a gene: 12. CDR3 DNA: TGTGCCAGCAGCCCCGGACTAGCGGGAACCCGTCAGAATGAGCAGTTCTTC. Translation: CASSPGLAGTRQNEQFF.

Turning to this clonotype: A much larger clone lies one base from this, so it may be a read error. V and J are TRBV20-1 and TRBJ1-2; D gene unclear. Germline V gene data show CDR1 as DFQATT and CDR2 as SNEGSKA (reference sequence). The CDR3 spans 14 residues. In DNA, the CDR3 is TGCAGTGTGCTAGATTACGTGACTCTAAAGGGCTACGCCTTC. Encoded protein: CSVLDYVTLKGYAF.

At least ten counts were recorded for this clonotype. The gene calls are TRBV5-5 and TRBJ2-3, with 7 bases matching TRBD2. The CDR3 runs to 14 residues. V lost 3 bases, J lost 4 bases, and 5 bases stayed unmatched. The germline CDR1 and CDR2 sequences are SGHKS and YYEKEE (reference sequence). CDR3 nucleotide sequence: TGTGCCAGCAGCTCACGGGGAGGGCCAGATACGCAGTATTTT. Its translation is CASSSRGGPDTQYF.

The chain links TRBV27 to TRBJ1-4; D may be TRBD1 (5 bases). This CDR3 is 12 amino acids long. Germline V lookup: CDR1 MNHEY, CDR2 SMNVEV (reference sequence). The V end lost 6 bases, the J end lost 8 bases, and 10 bases lay between the germline ends. CDR3 DNA sequence: TGTGCCAGCAGCAGGGCAGGCGAAAAACTGTTTTTT. Translated: CASSRAGEKLFF.

This clonotype came up many times. CDR3 DNA sequence: TGTGCCAGCAGTGATAGACACCTCACAGATACGCAGTATTTT. This codes for CASSDRHLTDTQYF. V usage is TRBV2 and J usage is TRBJ2-3; no reliable D call. The CDR3 contains 14 residues. In germline, CDR1 is SNHLY, CDR2 FYNNEI. V lost 3 bases, J lost 2 bases, and 9 bases lay in between.

Only a few counts were recorded for this clonotype. The rearrangement links TRBV4-1 to TRBJ1-1; D gene unclear. The V and J ends lost 5 bases and 0 bases respectively, with 4 bases between them. Germline values: CDR1 MGHRA, CDR2 YSYEKL. This CDR3 spans 12 amino acids. The CDR3 loop reads CASSSMNTEAFF. The CDR3 region has the DNA TGCGCCAGCAGCAGCATGAACACTGAAGCTTTCTTT.

This clonotype showed up many times. This rearrangement joins TRBV7-9 to TRBJ2-1; D remains unclear. The CDR3 is 12 amino acids. Trimming stripped 0 bases from V and 7 bases from J, with 4 bases between. CDR1 and CDR2 (germline): SEHNR, FQNEAQ (reference sequence). DNA of the CDR3: TGTGCCAGCAGCTTAGCCGCTAATGAGCAGTTCTTC. Amino acids: CASSLAANEQFF.

As for this clonotype: With a much larger clone just one base away, this may be a read error. Written as DNA, the CDR3 is TGCAGTGCGCGGGGAGGGACTAGCGGGACCTACGAGCAGTACTTC. Residues: CSARGGTSGTYEQYF. This chain links TRBV20-1 with TRBJ2-7; 13 nucleotides agree with TRBD2. Germline CDR1 and CDR2: DFQATT and SNEGSKA (reference sequence). The junction had 7 bases not matched to a gene; V was cut back by 6 bases and J by 2 bases. CDR3 size: 15 residues.

This clonotype was recorded many times. The chain carries TRBV4-1 and TRBJ1-4, with unresolved D. The germline gives CDR1 MGHRA, CDR2 YSYEKL. The V end was cut by 3 bases, the J end by 8 bases, with 16 bases between. This CDR3 comprises 15 residues. CDR3 nucleotide sequence: TGCGCCAGCAGCCAGGGCCGAGGGTTTATCGAAAAACTGTTTTTT. It codes for CASSQGRGFIEKLFF.

The chain joins TRBV10-1 to TRBJ1-1; 8 bases are shared with TRBD1. The CDR3 totals 13 residues. In germline, CDR1 is WNHNN, CDR2 SYGVQD (reference sequence). After removal of 8 bases from V and 4 bases from J, the junction contained 6 bases not matched to a gene. The CDR3 DNA is TGCGCCAGCGGAAGACAGGGGAGCACTGAAGCTTTCTTT. It specifies CASGRQGSTEAFF.

This clonotype appeared many times. The chain is built from TRBV14 and TRBJ2-5; no reliable D call. This CDR3 spans 15 amino acids. Germline V gene lookup returns CDR1 SGHDN and CDR2 FVKESK. V was pared by 4 bases and J by 5 bases, with 17 bases between. CDR3 in amino acids: CASSPSMGIGETQYF. In DNA, the CDR3 is TGTGCCAGCAGCCCTTCTATGGGGATCGGGGAGACCCAGTACTTC.

This clonotype was seen at least ten times. The J gene is TRBJ1-5, the V gene TRBV3-1; D remains ambiguous. The V and J ends lost 3 bases and 1 base respectively, with 4 bases between them. The CDR3 consists of 13 residues. Germline loops: CDR1 LGHDT, CDR2 YNNKEL (reference sequence). The DNA for the CDR3 is TGTGCCAGCAGCCACGGAAGCAATCAGCCCCAGCATTTT. Translating gives CASSHGSNQPQHF. The entire variable domain, with the rest obtained from reference TRBV3-1 and TRBJ1-5, is as follows: DTAVSQTPKYLVTQMGNDKSIKCEQNLGHDTMYWYKQDSKKFLKIMFSYNNKELIINETVPNRFSPKSPDKAHLNLHINSLELGDSAVYFCASSHGSNQPQHFGDGTRLSIL.

This clonotype came up many times. This rearrangement joins TRBV6-5 to TRBJ2-3; D gene unclear. The CDR3 runs 15 residues. Germline CDR1 reads MNHEY; CDR2 reads SVGAGI. V lost 6 bases and J lost 6, with 19 bases in between. The CDR3 coding sequence is TGTGCCAGCAGCTTGGACGGTTCCTCCTGGGATACGCAGTATTTT. It encodes CASSLDGSSWDTQYF.